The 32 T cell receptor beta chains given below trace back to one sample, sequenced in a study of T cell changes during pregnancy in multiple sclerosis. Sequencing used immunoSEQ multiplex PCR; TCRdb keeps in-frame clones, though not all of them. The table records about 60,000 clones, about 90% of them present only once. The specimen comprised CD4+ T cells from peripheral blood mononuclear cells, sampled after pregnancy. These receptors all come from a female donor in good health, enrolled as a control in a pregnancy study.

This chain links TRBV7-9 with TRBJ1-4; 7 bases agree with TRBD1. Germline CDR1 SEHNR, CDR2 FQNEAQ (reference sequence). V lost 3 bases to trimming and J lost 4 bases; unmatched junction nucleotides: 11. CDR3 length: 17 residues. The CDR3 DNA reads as TGTGCCAGCAGCTTCTTTGTGGGACAGAGATTTAATGAAAAACTGTTTTTT. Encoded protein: CASSFFVGQRFNEKLFF.

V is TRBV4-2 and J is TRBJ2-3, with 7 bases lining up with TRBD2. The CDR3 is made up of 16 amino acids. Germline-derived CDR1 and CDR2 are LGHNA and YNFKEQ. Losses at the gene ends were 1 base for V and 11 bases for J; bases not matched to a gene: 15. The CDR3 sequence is CASSQAGQRGSGGQYF. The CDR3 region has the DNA TGTGCCAGCAGCCAAGCGGGCCAGCGGGGATCAGGTGGGCAGTATTTT.

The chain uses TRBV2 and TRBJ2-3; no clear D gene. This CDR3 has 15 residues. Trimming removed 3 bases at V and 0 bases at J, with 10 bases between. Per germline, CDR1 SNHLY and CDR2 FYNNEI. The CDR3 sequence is CASSDGGFSTDTQYF. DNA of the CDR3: TGTGCCAGCAGTGATGGCGGCTTTAGCACAGATACGCAGTATTTT.

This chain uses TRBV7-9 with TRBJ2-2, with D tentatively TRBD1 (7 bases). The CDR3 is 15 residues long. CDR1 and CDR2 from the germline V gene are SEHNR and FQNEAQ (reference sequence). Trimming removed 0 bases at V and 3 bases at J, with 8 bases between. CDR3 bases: TGTGCCAGCAGCTTAGCCAGGGGGGACACCGGGGAGCTGTTTTTT. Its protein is CASSLARGDTGELFF.

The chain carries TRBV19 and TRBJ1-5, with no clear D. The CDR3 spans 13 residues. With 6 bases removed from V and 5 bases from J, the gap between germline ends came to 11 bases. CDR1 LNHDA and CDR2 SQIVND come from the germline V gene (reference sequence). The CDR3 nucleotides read TGTGCCAGTAGGACGGAGCCGGATCAGCCCCAGCATTTT. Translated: CASRTEPDQPQHF.

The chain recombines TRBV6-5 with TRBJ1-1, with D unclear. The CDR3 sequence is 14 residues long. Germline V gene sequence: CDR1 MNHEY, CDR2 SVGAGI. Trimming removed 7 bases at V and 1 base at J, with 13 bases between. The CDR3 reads CASTLLAKNTEAFF. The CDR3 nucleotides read TGTGCCAGCACCCTATTAGCTAAGAACACTGAAGCTTTCTTT.

The CDR3 here is CASSLFGRGLYQPQHF. Here the CDR3 DNA reads TGTGCCAGCAGCTTGTTTGGCAGGGGGCTTTATCAGCCCCAGCATTTT. The chain carries TRBV5-6 and TRBJ1-5; 8 bases agree with TRBD1. Germline trimming cut 1 base from V and 5 bases from J; bases unmatched to any gene: 8. Germline values: CDR1 SGHDT, CDR2 YYEEEE. This CDR3 has 16 amino acids.

CDR3: CAWRGYDNSPLHF. The CDR3 DNA reads TGTGCCTGGAGGGGCTACGATAATTCACCCCTCCACTTT. J is TRBJ1-6 and V is TRBV30; D gene unclear. The CDR3 is 13 amino acids. V lost 3 bases and J 5 bases, leaving 8 bases between the germline ends. Germline V gene sequence: CDR1 GTSNPN, CDR2 SVGIG (reference sequence). The variable domain in full, with the rest retrieved from reference TRBV30 and TRBJ1-6, is SQTIHQWPATLVQPVGSPLSLECTVEGTSNPNLYWYRQAAGRGLQLLFYSVGIGQISSEVPQNLSASRPQDRQFILSSKKLLLSDSGFYLCAWRGYDNSPLHFGNGTRLTVT.

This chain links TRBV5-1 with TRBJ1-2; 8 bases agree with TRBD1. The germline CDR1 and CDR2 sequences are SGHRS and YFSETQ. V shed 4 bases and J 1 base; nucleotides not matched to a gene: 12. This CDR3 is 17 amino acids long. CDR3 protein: CASSVRQGLGINYGYTF. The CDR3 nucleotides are TGCGCCAGCAGCGTTCGACAGGGGTTGGGGATTAACTATGGCTACACCTTC.

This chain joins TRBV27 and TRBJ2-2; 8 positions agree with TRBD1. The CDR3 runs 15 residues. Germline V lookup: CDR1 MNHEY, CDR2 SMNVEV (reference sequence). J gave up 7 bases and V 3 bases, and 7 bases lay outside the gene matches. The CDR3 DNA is TGTGCCAGCAGTTTGACGACAGGGGCGAGCGGGGAGCTGTTTTTT. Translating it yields CASSLTTGASGELFF.

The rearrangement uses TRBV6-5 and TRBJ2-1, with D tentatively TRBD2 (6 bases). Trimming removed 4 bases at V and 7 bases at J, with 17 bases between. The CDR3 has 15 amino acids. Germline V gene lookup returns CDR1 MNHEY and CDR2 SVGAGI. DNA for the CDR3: TGTGCCAGCAGTTCCGTCTACGCGGGGAAAAATGAGCAGTTCTTC. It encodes CASSSVYAGKNEQFF.

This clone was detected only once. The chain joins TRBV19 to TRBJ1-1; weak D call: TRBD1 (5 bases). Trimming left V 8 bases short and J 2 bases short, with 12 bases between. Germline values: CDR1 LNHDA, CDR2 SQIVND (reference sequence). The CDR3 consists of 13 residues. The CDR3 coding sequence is TGTGCCAGTGCCGTACAGGCCAACACTGAAGCTTTCTTT. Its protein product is CASAVQANTEAFF.

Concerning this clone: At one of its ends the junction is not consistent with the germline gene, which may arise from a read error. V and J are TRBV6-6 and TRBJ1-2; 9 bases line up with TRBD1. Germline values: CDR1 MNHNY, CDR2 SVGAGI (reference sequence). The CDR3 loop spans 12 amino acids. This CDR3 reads CASRPGQGPSRF. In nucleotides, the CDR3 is TGTGCCAGCAGGCCGGGACAGGGACCCTCTCGCTTC.

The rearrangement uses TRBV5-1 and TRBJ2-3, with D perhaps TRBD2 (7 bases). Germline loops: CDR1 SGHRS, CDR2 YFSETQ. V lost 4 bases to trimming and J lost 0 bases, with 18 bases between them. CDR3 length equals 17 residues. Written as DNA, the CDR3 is TGCGCCAGCAGCCCTGCGGGCGGGGGCCCTAGCACAGATACGCAGTATTTT. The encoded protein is CASSPAGGGPSTDTQYF.

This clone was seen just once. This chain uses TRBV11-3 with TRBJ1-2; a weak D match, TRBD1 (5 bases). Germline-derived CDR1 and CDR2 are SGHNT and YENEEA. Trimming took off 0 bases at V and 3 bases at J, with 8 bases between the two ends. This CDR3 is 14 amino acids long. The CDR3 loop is CASSLDRVDYGYTF. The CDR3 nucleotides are TGTGCCAGCAGCTTAGACAGGGTGGACTATGGCTACACCTTC. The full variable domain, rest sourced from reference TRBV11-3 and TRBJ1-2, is EAGVVQSPRYKIIEKKQPVAFWCNPISGHNTLYWYLQNLGQGPELLIRYENEEAVDDSQLPKDRFSAERLKGVDSTLKIQPAELGDSAVYLCASSLDRVDYGYTFGSGTRLTVV.

Here the CDR3 DNA reads TGTGCCAGCAGTGAGAGCACTAGACCGGGCCTTCTCTATGGCTACACCTTC. This codes for CASSESTRPGLLYGYTF. V gene TRBV6-1 combines with J gene TRBJ1-2; D is uncertain. The germline CDR1 and CDR2 sequences are MNHNS and SASEGT. Trimming stripped 3 bases from V and 4 bases from J, with 21 bases between. The CDR3 is 17 residues long.

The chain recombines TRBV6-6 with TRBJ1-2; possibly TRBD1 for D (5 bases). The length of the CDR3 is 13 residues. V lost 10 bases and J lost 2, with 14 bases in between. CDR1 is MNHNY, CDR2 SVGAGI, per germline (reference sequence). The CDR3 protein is CATILGQNYGYTF. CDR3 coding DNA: TGTGCCACCATATTGGGGCAGAACTATGGCTACACCTTC.

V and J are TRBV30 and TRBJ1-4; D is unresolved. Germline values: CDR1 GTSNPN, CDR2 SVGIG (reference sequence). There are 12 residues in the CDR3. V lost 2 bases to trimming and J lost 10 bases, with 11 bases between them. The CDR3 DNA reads TGTGCCTGGAGTCATCGGGAGGGAAAACTGTTTTTT. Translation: CAWSHREGKLFF.

The DNA of the CDR3 is TGTGCCTGGAGTGTCCTAGGGGCCGGCGACGAGCAGTACTTC. This translates into CAWSVLGAGDEQYF. The chain is built from TRBV30 and TRBJ2-7, with D possibly being TRBD1 (5 bases). V shed 0 bases and J shed 5 bases, with 14 bases lying between them. Germline V gives CDR1 GTSNPN, CDR2 SVGIG (reference sequence). The CDR3 contains 14 residues.

In nucleotides, the CDR3 is TGTGCCAGCAGCTTGGGTGCGGGTCTCGACGAGCAGTACTTC. Encoded protein: CASSLGAGLDEQYF. The chain joins TRBV5-8 to TRBJ2-7; maybe TRBD2 (5 bases). CDR1 is SGHTS and CDR2 is YDEGEE in the germline V gene. V was clipped by 0 bases and J by 5 bases, with 12 bases between them. The CDR3 spans 14 residues. Together with reference TRBV5-8 and TRBJ2-7, the CDR3 gives the full variable domain: EAGVTQSPTHLIKTRGQQATLRCSPISGHTSVYWYQQALGLGLQFLLWYDEGEERNRGNFPPRFSGRQFPNYSSELNVNALELEDSALYLCASSLGAGLDEQYFGPGTRLTVT.

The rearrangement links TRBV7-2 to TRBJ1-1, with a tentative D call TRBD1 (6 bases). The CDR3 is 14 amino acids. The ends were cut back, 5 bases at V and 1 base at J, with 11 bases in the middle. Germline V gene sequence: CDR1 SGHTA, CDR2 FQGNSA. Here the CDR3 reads CASSTVGGNTEAFF. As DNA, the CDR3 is TGTGCCAGCAGCACGGTAGGGGGGAACACTGAAGCTTTCTTT.

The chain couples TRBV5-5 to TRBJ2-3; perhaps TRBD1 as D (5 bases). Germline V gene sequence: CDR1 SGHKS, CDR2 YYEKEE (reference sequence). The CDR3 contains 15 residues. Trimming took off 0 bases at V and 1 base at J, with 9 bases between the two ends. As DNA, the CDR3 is TGTGCCAGCAGCTTGGCTATCAGGGGCACAGATACGCAGTATTTT. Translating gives CASSLAIRGTDTQYF.

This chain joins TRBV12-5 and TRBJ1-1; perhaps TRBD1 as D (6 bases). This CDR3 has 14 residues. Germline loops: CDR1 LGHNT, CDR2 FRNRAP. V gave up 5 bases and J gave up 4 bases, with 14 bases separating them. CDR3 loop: CASGISGGGTEAFF. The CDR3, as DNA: TGTGCTAGTGGTATTTCGGGAGGGGGCACTGAAGCTTTCTTT. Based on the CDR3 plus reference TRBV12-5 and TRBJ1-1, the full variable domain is DARVTQTPRHKVTEMGQEVTMRCQPILGHNTVFWYRQTMMQGLELLAYFRNRAPLDDSGMPKDRFSAEMPDATLATLKIQPSEPRDSAVYFCASGISGGGTEAFFGQGTRLTVV.

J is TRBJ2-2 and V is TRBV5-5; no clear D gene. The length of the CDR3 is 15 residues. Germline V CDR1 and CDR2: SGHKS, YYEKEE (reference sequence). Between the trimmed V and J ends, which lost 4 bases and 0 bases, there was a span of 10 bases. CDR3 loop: CASSPLTSNTGELFF. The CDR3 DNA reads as TGTGCCAGCAGCCCGCTAACGTCGAACACCGGGGAGCTGTTTTTT.

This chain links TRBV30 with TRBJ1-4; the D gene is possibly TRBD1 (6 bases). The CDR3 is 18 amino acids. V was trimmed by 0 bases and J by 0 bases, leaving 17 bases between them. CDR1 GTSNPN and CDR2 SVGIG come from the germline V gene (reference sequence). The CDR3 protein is CAWSVIRQGRATNEKLFF. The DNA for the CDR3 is TGTGCCTGGAGTGTAATCCGCCAGGGGCGGGCAACTAATGAAAAACTGTTTTTT.

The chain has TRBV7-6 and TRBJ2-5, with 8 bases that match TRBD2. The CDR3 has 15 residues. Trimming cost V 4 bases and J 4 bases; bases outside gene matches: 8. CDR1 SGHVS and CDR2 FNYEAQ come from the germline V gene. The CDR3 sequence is CASSSLPAGAETQYF. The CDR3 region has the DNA TGTGCCAGCAGCTCCCTCCCAGCGGGGGCAGAGACCCAGTACTTC. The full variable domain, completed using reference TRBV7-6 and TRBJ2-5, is GAGVSQSPRYKVTKRGQDVALRCDPISGHVSLYWYRQALGQGPEFLTYFNYEAQQDKSGLPNDRFSAERPEGSISTLTIQRTEQRDSAMYRCASSSLPAGAETQYFGPGTRLLVL.

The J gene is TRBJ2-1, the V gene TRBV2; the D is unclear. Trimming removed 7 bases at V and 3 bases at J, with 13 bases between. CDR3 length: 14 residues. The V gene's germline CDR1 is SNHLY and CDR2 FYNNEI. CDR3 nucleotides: TGTGCCAGCAAGGAGTGGCCGCTCTACAATGAGCAGTTCTTC. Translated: CASKEWPLYNEQFF.

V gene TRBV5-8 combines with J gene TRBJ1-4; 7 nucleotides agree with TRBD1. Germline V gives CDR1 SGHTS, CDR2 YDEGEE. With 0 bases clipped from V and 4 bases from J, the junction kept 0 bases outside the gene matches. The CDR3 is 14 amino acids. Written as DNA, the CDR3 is TGTGCCAGCAGCTTGGGACAGGGTAATGAAAAACTGTTTTTT. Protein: CASSLGQGNEKLFF.

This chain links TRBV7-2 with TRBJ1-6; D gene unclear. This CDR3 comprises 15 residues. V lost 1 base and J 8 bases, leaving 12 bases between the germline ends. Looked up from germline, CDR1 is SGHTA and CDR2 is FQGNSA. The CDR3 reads CASSLDRGRDSPLHF. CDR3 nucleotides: TGTGCCAGCAGCTTAGATCGGGGTCGGGATTCACCCCTCCACTTT.

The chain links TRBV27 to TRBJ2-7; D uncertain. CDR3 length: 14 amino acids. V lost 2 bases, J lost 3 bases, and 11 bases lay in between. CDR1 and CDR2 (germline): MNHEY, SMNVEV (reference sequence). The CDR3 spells CASSLKGGSYEQYF. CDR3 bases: TGTGCCAGCAGTTTAAAAGGCGGCAGCTACGAGCAGTACTTC.

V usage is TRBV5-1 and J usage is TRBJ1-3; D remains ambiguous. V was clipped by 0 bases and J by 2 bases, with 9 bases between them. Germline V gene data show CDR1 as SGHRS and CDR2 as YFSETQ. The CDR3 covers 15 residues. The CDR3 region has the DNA TGCGCCAGCAGCTTGGCCGGGAGGGCTGGAAACACCATATATTTT. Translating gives CASSLAGRAGNTIYF.

CDR3 loop: CASSPTGVPDTQYF. The DNA for the CDR3 is TGTGCCAGCTCACCTACAGGGGTTCCAGATACGCAGTATTTT. The J gene is TRBJ2-3, the V gene TRBV18, with 7 bases matching TRBD1. The CDR3 runs to 14 residues. Germline CDR1 is KGHSH and CDR2 is LQKENI. The J segment lost 4 bases and the V segment lost 3 bases, leaving 4 bases of the junction unmatched.